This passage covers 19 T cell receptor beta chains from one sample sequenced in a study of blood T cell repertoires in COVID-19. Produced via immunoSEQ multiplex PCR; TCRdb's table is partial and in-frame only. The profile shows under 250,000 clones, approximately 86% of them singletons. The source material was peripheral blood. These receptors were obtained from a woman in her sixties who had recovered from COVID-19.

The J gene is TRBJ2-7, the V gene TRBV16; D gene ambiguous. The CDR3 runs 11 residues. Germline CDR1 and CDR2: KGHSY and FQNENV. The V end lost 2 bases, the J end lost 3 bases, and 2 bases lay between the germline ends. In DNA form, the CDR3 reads TGTGCCAGCAGCCAACTCTACGAGCAGTACTTC. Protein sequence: CASSQLYEQYF.

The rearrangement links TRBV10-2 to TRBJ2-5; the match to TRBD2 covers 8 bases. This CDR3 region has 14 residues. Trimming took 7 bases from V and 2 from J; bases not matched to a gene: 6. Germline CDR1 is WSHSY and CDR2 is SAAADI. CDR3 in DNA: TGCGCCAGCACTTGGACTAGCCTGCAAGAGACCCAGTACTTC. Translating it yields CASTWTSLQETQYF.

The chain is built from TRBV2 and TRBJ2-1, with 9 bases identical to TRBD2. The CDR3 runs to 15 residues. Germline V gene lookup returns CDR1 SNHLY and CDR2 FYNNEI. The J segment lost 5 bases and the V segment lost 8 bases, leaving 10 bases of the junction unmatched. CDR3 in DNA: TGTGCCAGCTGCGTGAGCGGGGGGACGAACAATGAGCAGTTCTTC. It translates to CASCVSGGTNNEQFF.

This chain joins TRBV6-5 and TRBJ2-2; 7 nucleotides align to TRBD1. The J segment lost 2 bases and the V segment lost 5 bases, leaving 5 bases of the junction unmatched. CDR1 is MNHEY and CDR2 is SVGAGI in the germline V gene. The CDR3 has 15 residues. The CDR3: CASSPGTVNTGELFF. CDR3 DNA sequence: TGTGCCAGCAGTCCCGGGACAGTAAACACCGGGGAGCTGTTTTTT.

The CDR3: CASSYPEYF. DNA of the CDR3: TGTGCCAGCAGCTACCCAGAGTACTTC. The rearrangement uses TRBV5-8 and TRBJ2-7; D is ambiguous. The CDR3 is made up of 9 amino acids. V was cut by 3 bases and J by 11 bases, with 6 bases left in between. CDR1 is SGHTS and CDR2 is YDEGEE in the germline V gene. Variable domain in full (rest from reference TRBV5-8 and TRBJ2-7): EAGVTQSPTHLIKTRGQQATLRCSPISGHTSVYWYQQALGLGLQFLLWYDEGEERNRGNFPPRFSGRQFPNYSSELNVNALELEDSALYLCASSYPEYFGPGTRLTVT.

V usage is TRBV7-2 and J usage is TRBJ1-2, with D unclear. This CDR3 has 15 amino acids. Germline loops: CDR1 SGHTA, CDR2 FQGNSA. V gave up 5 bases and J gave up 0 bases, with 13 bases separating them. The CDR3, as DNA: TGTGCCAGCAGCCCCGAAGTGAGTCCTAACTATGGCTACACCTTC. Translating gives CASSPEVSPNYGYTF.

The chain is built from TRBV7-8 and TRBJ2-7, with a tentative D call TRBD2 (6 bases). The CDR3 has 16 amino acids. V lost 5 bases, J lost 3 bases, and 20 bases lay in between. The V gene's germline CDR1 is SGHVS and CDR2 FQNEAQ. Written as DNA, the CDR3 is TGTGCCAGCAGCCAGCACCCGGAGACTAGTAACTACGAGCAGTACTTC. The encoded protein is CASSQHPETSNYEQYF. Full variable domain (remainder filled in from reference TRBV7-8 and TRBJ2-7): GAGVSQSPRYKVAKRGQDVALRCDPISGHVSLFWYQQALGQGPEFLTYFQNEAQLDKSGLPSDRFFAERPEGSVSTLKIQRTQQEDSAVYLCASSQHPETSNYEQYFGPGTRLTVT.

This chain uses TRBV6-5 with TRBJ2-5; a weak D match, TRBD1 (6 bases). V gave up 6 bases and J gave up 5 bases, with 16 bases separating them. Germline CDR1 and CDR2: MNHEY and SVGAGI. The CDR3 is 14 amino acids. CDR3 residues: CASSSGTSAETQYF. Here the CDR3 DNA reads TGTGCCAGCAGCTCCGGGACATCCGCGGAGACCCAGTACTTC.

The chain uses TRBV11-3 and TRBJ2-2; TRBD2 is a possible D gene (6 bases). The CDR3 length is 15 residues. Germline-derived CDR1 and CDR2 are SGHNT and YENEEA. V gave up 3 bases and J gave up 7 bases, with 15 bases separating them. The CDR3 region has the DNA TGTGCCAGCAGCTTTAACAGTTGGAGGGACGGGGAGCTGTTTTTT. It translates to CASSFNSWRDGELFF. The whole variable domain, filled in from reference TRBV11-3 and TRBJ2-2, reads EAGVVQSPRYKIIEKKQPVAFWCNPISGHNTLYWYLQNLGQGPELLIRYENEEAVDDSQLPKDRFSAERLKGVDSTLKIQPAELGDSAVYLCASSFNSWRDGELFFGEGSRLTVL.

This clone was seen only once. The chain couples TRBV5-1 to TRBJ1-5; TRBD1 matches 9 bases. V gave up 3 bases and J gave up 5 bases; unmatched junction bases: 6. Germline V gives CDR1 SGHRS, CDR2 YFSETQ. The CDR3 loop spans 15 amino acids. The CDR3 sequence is CASSSTGGRDQPQHF. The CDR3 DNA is TGCGCCAGCAGCTCTACAGGGGGCAGGGATCAGCCCCAGCATTTT.

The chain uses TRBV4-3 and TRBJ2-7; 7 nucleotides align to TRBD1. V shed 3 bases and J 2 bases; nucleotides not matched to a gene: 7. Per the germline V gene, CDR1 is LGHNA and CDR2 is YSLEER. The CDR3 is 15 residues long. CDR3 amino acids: CASSHRDSGPYEQYF. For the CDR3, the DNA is TGCGCCAGCAGCCATAGGGACAGTGGCCCCTACGAGCAGTACTTC.

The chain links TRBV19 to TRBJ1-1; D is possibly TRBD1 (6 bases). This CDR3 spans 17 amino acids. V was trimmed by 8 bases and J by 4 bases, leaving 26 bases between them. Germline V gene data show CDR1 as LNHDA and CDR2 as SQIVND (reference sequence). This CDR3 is CASLVSGGALRSTEAFF. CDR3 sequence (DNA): TGTGCCAGTCTTGTTTCCGGGGGGGCATTGCGTAGCACTGAAGCTTTCTTT.

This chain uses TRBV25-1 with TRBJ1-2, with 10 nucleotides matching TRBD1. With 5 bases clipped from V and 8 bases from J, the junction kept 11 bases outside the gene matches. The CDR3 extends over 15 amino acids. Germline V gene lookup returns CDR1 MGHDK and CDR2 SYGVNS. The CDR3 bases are TGTGCCAGCAGTACCTTCTCCGGGACAGGGGACGGCTACACCTTC. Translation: CASSTFSGTGDGYTF.

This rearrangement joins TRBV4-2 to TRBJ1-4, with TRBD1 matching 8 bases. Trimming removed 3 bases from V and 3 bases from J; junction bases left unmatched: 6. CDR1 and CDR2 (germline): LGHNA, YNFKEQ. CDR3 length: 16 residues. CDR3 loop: CASSQKATGANEKLFF. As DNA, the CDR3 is TGTGCCAGCAGCCAGAAGGCGACAGGGGCTAATGAAAAACTGTTTTTT.

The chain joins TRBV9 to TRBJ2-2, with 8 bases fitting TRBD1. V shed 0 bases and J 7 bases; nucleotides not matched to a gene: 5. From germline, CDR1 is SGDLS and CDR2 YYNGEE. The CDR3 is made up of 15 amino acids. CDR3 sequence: CASSVVAGGVGELFF. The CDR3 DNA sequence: TGTGCCAGCAGCGTAGTCGCAGGGGGCGTCGGGGAGCTGTTTTTT.

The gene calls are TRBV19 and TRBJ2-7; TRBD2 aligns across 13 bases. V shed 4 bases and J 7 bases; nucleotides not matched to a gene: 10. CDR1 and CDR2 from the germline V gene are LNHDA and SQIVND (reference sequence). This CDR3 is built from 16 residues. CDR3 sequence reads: CASSKGLAGASEEQYF. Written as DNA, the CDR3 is TGTGCCAGTAGTAAAGGACTAGCGGGGGCGTCGGAAGAGCAGTACTTC.

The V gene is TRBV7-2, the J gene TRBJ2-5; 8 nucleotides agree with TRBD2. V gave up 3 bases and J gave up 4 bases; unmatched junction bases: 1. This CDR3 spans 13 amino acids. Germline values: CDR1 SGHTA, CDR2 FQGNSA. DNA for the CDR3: TGTGCCAGCAGCTTTAGCGGGGCAGAGACCCAGTACTTC. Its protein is CASSFSGAETQYF.

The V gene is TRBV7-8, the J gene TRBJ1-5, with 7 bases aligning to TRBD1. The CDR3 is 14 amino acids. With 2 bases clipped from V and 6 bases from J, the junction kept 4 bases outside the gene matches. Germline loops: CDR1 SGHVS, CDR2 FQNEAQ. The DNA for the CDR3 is TGTGCCAGCAGCTTAAGGGACAGAAGTCAGCCCCAGCATTTT. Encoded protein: CASSLRDRSQPQHF.

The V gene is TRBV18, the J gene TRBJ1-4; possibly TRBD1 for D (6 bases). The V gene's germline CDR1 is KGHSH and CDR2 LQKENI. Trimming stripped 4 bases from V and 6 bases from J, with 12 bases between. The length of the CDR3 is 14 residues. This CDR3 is CASSQPGHDEKLFF. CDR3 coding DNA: TGTGCCAGCTCACAGCCGGGACATGATGAAAAACTGTTTTTT.